The 28 T cell receptor beta chains listed next were all sequenced from one sample in a study of cytomegalovirus exposure and HLA in healthy donors. Use of 60 Vbeta and 13 Jbeta primers characterized the PCR. TCRdb keeps only in-frame clones here, not all; method: immunoSEQ multiplex PCR. The sample comprises some 150,000 clones, over 70% of which are singletons, and 7% rests with the top ten. Sequencing was performed on PBMCs. The receptors derive from a man in his thirties or forties in good health and CMV-seronegative.

This clone was counted a single time. The chain joins TRBV5-6 to TRBJ1-4; D uncertain. The ends were cut back, 3 bases at V and 10 bases at J, with 7 bases in the middle. This CDR3 is 11 amino acids long. Germline lookup yields CDR1 SGHDT and CDR2 YYEEEE. CDR3 coding DNA: TGTGCCAGCAGCTCCGGTGGAAAACTGTTTTTT. This sequence encodes CASSSGGKLFF.

The V gene is TRBV7-8, the J gene TRBJ2-1; 11 bases align to TRBD2. Germline CDR1 and CDR2: SGHVS and FQNEAQ. Losses at the gene ends were 1 base for V and 2 bases for J; bases not matched to a gene: 10. The CDR3 contains 19 residues. The CDR3 DNA reads as TGTGCCAGCAGCTTAGTTCTAGCGGGGGGACAGTTAGCCTACAATGAGCAGTTCTTC. Its translation: CASSLVLAGGQLAYNEQFF.

V and J are TRBV5-1 and TRBJ2-5; weak D call: TRBD2 (7 bases). Deletions cut 6 bases from V and 4 bases from J, with 13 bases between. The germline gives CDR1 SGHRS, CDR2 YFSETQ. CDR3 length: 13 residues. CDR3 DNA: TGCGCCAGCAAGCGGGACAACAGAGAGACCCAGTACTTC. Translating it yields CASKRDNRETQYF.

V is TRBV6-5 and J is TRBJ1-3; a weak D match, TRBD1 (5 bases). Trimming took 8 bases from V and 0 from J, leaving 8 bases between them. The CDR3 is made up of 13 amino acids. Germline V CDR1 and CDR2: MNHEY, SVGAGI. CDR3 in amino acids: CASRRGSGNTIYF. CDR3 coding DNA: TGTGCCAGCCGGAGGGGCTCTGGAAACACCATATATTTT.

V usage is TRBV25-1 and J usage is TRBJ2-3; 7 bases map to TRBD1. CDR3 length: 16 residues. Germline CDR1 MGHDK, CDR2 SYGVNS. V was clipped by 3 bases and J by 0 bases; unmatched bases: 6. The CDR3 sequence: CASSDQGVGSTDTQYF. The CDR3 coding sequence is TGTGCCAGCAGTGACCAGGGGGTTGGGAGCACAGATACGCAGTATTTT.

The chain links TRBV4-1 to TRBJ2-7; D perhaps matches TRBD2 (6 bases). Trimming cost V 1 base and J 0 bases, with 13 bases left between them. The CDR3 runs to 16 residues. Germline V CDR1 and CDR2: MGHRA, YSYEKL. This CDR3 is CASSQGWGRSSYEQYF. CDR3 nucleotide sequence: TGCGCCAGCAGCCAAGGTTGGGGGAGGAGCTCCTACGAGCAGTACTTC.

The V call is TRBV18, the J call TRBJ1-1; no definite D call. The CDR3 length is 12 residues. Germline V CDR1 and CDR2: KGHSH, LQKENI. Trimming left V 4 bases short and J 2 bases short, with 5 bases between. In DNA, the CDR3 is TGTGCCAGCTCACTTCTAAACACTGAAGCTTTCTTT. Translating gives CASSLLNTEAFF.

This chain connects TRBV7-9 to TRBJ1-1; the D gene is possibly TRBD1 (5 bases). The CDR3 length is 15 residues. CDR1 SEHNR and CDR2 FQNEAQ come from the germline V gene (reference sequence). Between the trimmed V and J ends, which lost 5 bases and 1 base, there was a span of 14 bases. CDR3 sequence: CASSPRQLSNTEAFF. The CDR3 bases are TGTGCCAGCAGCCCCAGACAGTTATCGAACACTGAAGCTTTCTTT.

About this clone: One junction end does not reproduce the germline sequence, and a read error may be involved. The chain employs TRBV4-1 and TRBJ2-6; TRBD1 might be the D (5 bases). CDR3 length: 18 residues. In germline, CDR1 is MGHRA, CDR2 YSYEKL. Here the CDR3 reads CASSQDLVRISGANGLTF. For the CDR3, the DNA is TGCGCCAGCAGCCAAGATTTGGTAAGGATCTCTGGGGCCAACGGCCTGACTTTC.

This chain uses TRBV7-9 with TRBJ1-2; 8 bases agree with TRBD1. This CDR3 is built from 15 residues. Looked up from germline, CDR1 is SEHNR and CDR2 is FQNEAQ (reference sequence). The V gene end was trimmed by 5 bases and the J gene end by 1 base; junction bases not matched to a gene: 6. For the CDR3, the DNA is TGTGCCAGCAGCCTGATACAGGGGGGTAACTATGGCTACACCTTC. Encoded protein: CASSLIQGGNYGYTF.

In DNA form, the CDR3 reads TGTGCCAGCAGCCCGCGGCTTAGCGGGGTTACCGGGGAGCTGTTTTTT. Its protein product is CASSPRLSGVTGELFF. The chain joins TRBV9 to TRBJ2-2, with TRBD2 identical over 8 bases. Trimming cost V 4 bases and J 5 bases; bases outside gene matches: 10. CDR1 is SGDLS and CDR2 is YYNGEE in the germline V gene. The CDR3 contains 16 residues.

The chain carries TRBV15 and TRBJ2-7; 10 positions match TRBD2. The CDR3 is made up of 16 amino acids. After removal of 0 bases from V and 7 bases from J, the junction contained 9 bases not matched to a gene. CDR1 is LNHNV, CDR2 YYDKDF, per germline (reference sequence). DNA for the CDR3: TGTGCCACCAGCAGAGACCTAGCGGGGGCCGGGGGAGAGCAGTACTTC. Translating gives CATSRDLAGAGGEQYF.

The chain carries TRBV28 and TRBJ1-3, with TRBD1 matching over 9 bases. The CDR3 is 16 amino acids. Trimming took 6 bases from V and 0 from J; bases not matched to a gene: 6. The germline CDR1 and CDR2 sequences are MDHEN and SYDVKM. The CDR3, as DNA: TGTGCCAGCAGCCTCGGACAGGGGACCTCTGGAAACACCATATATTTT. Its translation: CASSLGQGTSGNTIYF. Looking up the rest from reference TRBV28 and TRBJ1-3 gives the full variable domain: DVKVTQSSRYLVKRTGEKVFLECVQDMDHENMFWYRQDPGLGLRLIYFSYDVKMKEKGDIPEGYSVSREKKERFSLILESASTNQTSMYLCASSLGQGTSGNTIYFGEGSWLTVV.

The gene calls are TRBV7-2 and TRBJ1-4; 8 bases map to TRBD1. CDR3 size: 11 residues. Per the germline V gene, CDR1 is SGHTA and CDR2 is FQGNSA. After removal of 4 bases from V and 14 bases from J, the junction contained 3 bases not matched to a gene. CDR3 region: CASSSTGDLFF. CDR3 coding DNA: TGTGCCAGCAGCTCGACAGGGGATCTGTTTTTT.

On this clone: One junction end disagrees with the germline gene, perhaps due to a read error. The rearrangement uses TRBV29-1 and TRBJ2-3, with 7 bases fitting TRBD2. CDR1 and CDR2 (germline): SQVTM, ANQGSEA. This CDR3 is built from 15 residues. The CDR3 reads CTTLGAGASTDTQYF. CDR3 in DNA: TGTACAACACTTGGGGCGGGAGCTAGCACAGATACGCAGTATTTT.

This clone was observed a handful of times. The chain carries TRBV7-9 and TRBJ2-5, with D possibly being TRBD1 (6 bases). In germline, CDR1 is SEHNR, CDR2 FQNEAQ (reference sequence). V shed 5 bases and J shed 0 bases, with 13 bases lying between them. The CDR3 loop spans 15 amino acids. CDR3 amino acids: CASSPPDRNQETQYF. CDR3 DNA sequence: TGTGCCAGCAGCCCTCCCGACAGGAACCAAGAGACCCAGTACTTC.

This chain uses TRBV2 with TRBJ1-6; D gene ambiguous. Trimming cost V 4 bases and J 10 bases, with 5 bases left between them. CDR1 is SNHLY, CDR2 FYNNEI, per germline. The CDR3 covers 11 residues. Here the CDR3 DNA reads TGTGCCAGCAGTGTAGAATCACCCCTCCACTTT. Its protein is CASSVESPLHF.

This clone occurred once. The chain is built from TRBV7-6 and TRBJ2-7; D is perhaps TRBD1 (6 bases). V was cut by 5 bases and J by 3 bases, with 14 bases left in between. Per germline, CDR1 SGHVS and CDR2 FNYEAQ. The CDR3 is 14 amino acids. The CDR3, as DNA: TGTGCCAGCAGCGCCCAGGGGACAATCTACGAGCAGTACTTC. Protein: CASSAQGTIYEQYF. The full variable domain, completed using reference TRBV7-6 and TRBJ2-7, is GAGVSQSPRYKVTKRGQDVALRCDPISGHVSLYWYRQALGQGPEFLTYFNYEAQQDKSGLPNDRFSAERPEGSISTLTIQRTEQRDSAMYRCASSAQGTIYEQYFGPGTRLTVT.

This sequence joins TRBV18 and TRBJ1-4, with 8 bases that match TRBD1. The V gene end was trimmed by 3 bases and the J gene end by 3 bases; junction bases not matched to a gene: 3. The germline CDR1 and CDR2 sequences are KGHSH and LQKENI. The CDR3 covers 15 residues. CDR3: CASSPDRVPNEKLFF. The CDR3 nucleotides read TGTGCCAGCTCACCGGACAGGGTGCCTAATGAAAAACTGTTTTTT.

The V gene is TRBV5-6, the J gene TRBJ1-4; D unresolved. Germline V lookup: CDR1 SGHDT, CDR2 YYEEEE. V was pared by 6 bases and J by 0 bases, with 15 bases between. There are 16 residues in the CDR3. Here the CDR3 reads CASTITHAPTNEKLFF. CDR3 DNA: TGTGCCAGCACCATCACCCACGCGCCAACTAATGAAAAACTGTTTTTT.

The gene calls are TRBV19 and TRBJ1-5; D gene ambiguous. The germline V gene encodes CDR1 LNHDA and CDR2 SQIVND (reference sequence). CDR3 size: 14 residues. Trimming removed 4 bases at V and 1 base at J, with 8 bases between. The CDR3 nucleotides are TGTGCCAGTAGTACAGGTTGGAGCAATCAGCCCCAGCATTTT. Protein product: CASSTGWSNQPQHF.

This chain uses TRBV20-1 with TRBJ2-3; D is unclear. Germline V gene sequence: CDR1 DFQATT, CDR2 SNEGSKA (reference sequence). Trimming cost V 6 bases and J 4 bases, with 8 bases left between them. This CDR3 comprises 11 residues. Written as DNA, the CDR3 is TGCAGTGCCAGACTCTCAGATACGCAGTATTTT. Its protein is CSARLSDTQYF.

The gene calls are TRBV7-6 and TRBJ1-1; D possibly corresponds to TRBD1 (5 bases). CDR1 and CDR2 (germline): SGHVS, FNYEAQ. There are 17 residues in the CDR3. V lost 2 bases, J lost 3 bases, and 19 bases lay in between. The chain's CDR3 is CASSLRKGAGTDTEAFF. The CDR3 nucleotides are TGTGCCAGCAGCTTACGTAAAGGGGCAGGTACGGACACTGAAGCTTTCTTT.

The genes are TRBV5-6 and TRBJ1-6; 9 bases line up with TRBD1. CDR1 and CDR2 from the germline V gene are SGHDT and YYEEEE. The CDR3 covers 14 residues. V was clipped by 2 bases and J by 7 bases; unmatched bases: 1. In DNA, the CDR3 is TGTGCCAGCAGCTTCGGGACAGGGAATTCACCCCTCCACTTT. Translated: CASSFGTGNSPLHF.

The chain employs TRBV27 and TRBJ1-1; D is uncertain. The germline gives CDR1 MNHEY, CDR2 SMNVEV (reference sequence). V dropped 2 bases and J dropped 5 bases, with 9 bases sitting between them. The CDR3 length is 13 residues. DNA for the CDR3: TGTGCCAGCAGTTTAGAGGCCGGGACTGAAGCTTTCTTT. This codes for CASSLEAGTEAFF.

The table lists this clone with a count of one. The J gene is TRBJ2-7, the V gene TRBV10-3; a possible D gene is TRBD1 (6 bases). The CDR3 has 16 residues. Germline V gives CDR1 ENHRY, CDR2 SYGVKD. Trimming stripped 6 bases from V and 0 bases from J, with 18 bases between. CDR3 sequence (DNA): TGTGCCATCAGCTCCCGGAACAGGGAAACCTCCTACGAGCAGTACTTC. This gives the protein CAISSRNRETSYEQYF.

The chain has TRBV5-4 and TRBJ2-2; 14 bases are a match to TRBD2. Germline CDR1 and CDR2: SGHNT and YYREEE (reference sequence). The CDR3 covers 18 residues. V was clipped by 1 base and J by 2 bases; unmatched bases: 4. Here the CDR3 reads CASSLTGTSGGNTGELFF. The CDR3 nucleotides read TGTGCCAGCAGCTTGACCGGGACTAGCGGGGGAAACACCGGGGAGCTGTTTTTT.

The J gene is TRBJ1-5, the V gene TRBV11-2; D is ambiguous. The CDR3 has 13 residues. Trimming stripped 1 base from V and 6 bases from J, with 7 bases between. Germline assignment: CDR1 SGHAT and CDR2 FQNNGV. This CDR3 is CASSLGTRQPQHF. The CDR3 DNA follows: TGTGCCAGCAGCTTAGGTACTCGTCAGCCCCAGCATTTT.